A single sample is the source of the 23 T cell receptor beta chains below, sequenced in a study of blood T cell repertoires in COVID-19. Method: immunoSEQ multiplex PCR; TCRdb's copy keeps in-frame clones and lacks some. The sample consists of 150,000 to 200,000 clones, 81% of them appearing once. Sequencing was performed on peripheral blood. These receptors were taken from a man in his sixties with active or convalescent COVID-19.

V gene TRBV3-1 (or the pseudogene TRBV3-2) combines with J gene TRBJ2-1; 7 bases are a match to TRBD2. V lost 1 base and J lost 6; bases outside the gene matches: 6. Germline CDR1 is LGHDT and CDR2 is YNNKEL (reference sequence). The CDR3 has 15 amino acids. The CDR3 is CASSQVEGGSNEQFF. As DNA, the CDR3 is TGTGCCAGCAGCCAAGTGGAGGGAGGGAGCAATGAGCAGTTCTTC.

This clone turned up a few times. The V and J genes are TRBV6-5 and TRBJ1-1, with a tentative D call TRBD1 (6 bases). Trimming took 7 bases from V and 1 from J, leaving 13 bases between them. This CDR3 region has 14 residues. Germline lookup yields CDR1 MNHEY and CDR2 SVGAGI. Written as DNA, the CDR3 is TGTGCCAGCAAGGCCCCGGGACAGAACACTGAAGCTTTCTTT. Translation: CASKAPGQNTEAFF.

In its sample, this clone ranks as medium-sized. The chain recombines TRBV27 with TRBJ2-2; 7 positions agree with TRBD2. The CDR3 is made up of 13 amino acids. Trimming at V came to 6 bases and at J to 5 bases, leaving 3 bases not matched to a gene. Germline lookup yields CDR1 MNHEY and CDR2 SMNVEV (reference sequence). In DNA, the CDR3 is TGTGCCAGCAGCCACGGGAGGACCGGGGAGCTGTTTTTT. Translation: CASSHGRTGELFF.

The J gene is TRBJ2-7, the V gene TRBV2; 12 nucleotides match TRBD1. Losses at the gene ends were 0 bases for V and 6 bases for J; bases not matched to a gene: 12. The length of the CDR3 is 18 residues. Per the germline V gene, CDR1 is SNHLY and CDR2 is FYNNEI. DNA for the CDR3: TGTGCCAGCAGTGAAGCCGCTTCGGGGACAGGGGGCTCTCTCGAGCAGTACTTC. Protein: CASSEAASGTGGSLEQYF. Together with reference TRBV2 and TRBJ2-7, the CDR3 gives the full variable domain: EPEVTQTPSHQVTQMGQEVILRCVPISNHLYFYWYRQILGQKVEFLVSFYNNEISEKSEIFDDQFSVERPDGSNFTLKIRSTKLEDSAMYFCASSEAASGTGGSLEQYFGPGTRLTVT.

The V and J genes are TRBV27 and TRBJ2-1, with D tentatively TRBD2 (6 bases). The CDR3 spans 15 residues. V was shortened by 2 bases and J by 0 bases, with 8 bases between the two germline ends. CDR1 is MNHEY, CDR2 SMNVEV, per germline (reference sequence). CDR3 nucleotides: TGTGCCAGCAGTTTAGCGGGGAGCTCCTACAATGAGCAGTTCTTC. Translating gives CASSLAGSSYNEQFF.

This chain uses TRBV3-1 (or the pseudogene TRBV3-2) with TRBJ1-4; weak D call: TRBD1 (5 bases). The germline CDR1 and CDR2 sequences are LGHDT and YNNKEL (reference sequence). The CDR3 has 14 residues. V lost 2 bases and J 7 bases, leaving 11 bases between the germline ends. The CDR3 nucleotides read TGTGCCAGCAGCCAACAGGGAAGTGGTGAAAAACTGTTTTTT. Its translation: CASSQQGSGEKLFF.

This clone is categorized as medium-sized. The chain joins TRBV21-1 to TRBJ2-2; TRBD1, the table's D call, lacks a check against the DNA. TRBV21-1 is tagged as a pseudogene. The CDR3 sequence is 17 residues long. The CDR3 protein is CASSMEQGPGFAGELFF. In DNA, the CDR3 is TGTGCCAGCAGCATGGAACAGGGCCCGGGTTTCGCCGGGGAGCTGTTTTTT.

The chain combines TRBV11-2 with TRBJ1-5; no definite D call. Trimming removed 5 bases at V and 1 base at J, with 9 bases between. Looked up from germline, CDR1 is SGHAT and CDR2 is FQNNGV. The CDR3 totals 14 residues. CDR3 amino acids: CASSEGRSNQPQHF. For the CDR3, the DNA is TGTGCCAGCAGCGAGGGAAGAAGCAATCAGCCCCAGCATTTT.

This sequence joins TRBV10-1 and TRBJ1-1; 9 bases are shared with TRBD1. Germline CDR1 and CDR2: WNHNN and SYGVQD (reference sequence). Trimming at V came to 6 bases and at J to 0 bases, leaving 5 bases not matched to a gene. The CDR3 runs to 15 residues. Here the CDR3 DNA reads TGCGCCAGCAGCCCCGGACAGGGGTTGAACACTGAAGCTTTCTTT. Translating gives CASSPGQGLNTEAFF.

The genes are TRBV3-1 (or the pseudogene TRBV3-2) and TRBJ2-7; 10 nucleotides agree with TRBD1. Germline V gene lookup returns CDR1 LGHDT and CDR2 YNNKEL (reference sequence). The CDR3 has 14 amino acids. The V segment lost 4 bases and the J segment 7 bases; nucleotides outside the gene matches: 7. The CDR3: CASSPGTGVREQYF. The CDR3 DNA reads TGTGCCAGCAGCCCCGGGACAGGGGTGAGGGAGCAGTACTTC.

The chain joins TRBV6-6 to TRBJ1-4, with D possibly being TRBD1 (5 bases). Between the trimmed V and J ends, which lost 8 bases and 8 bases, there was a span of 18 bases. Germline CDR1 and CDR2: MNHNY and SVGAGI (reference sequence). The CDR3 extends over 14 amino acids. The CDR3: CASVPQGAGEKLFF. The CDR3 DNA sequence: TGTGCCAGCGTCCCCCAAGGGGCCGGGGAAAAACTGTTTTTT.

In the case of this clone: At the DNA level, this CDR3 is encoded by other sequences in the same sample as well. J is TRBJ2-1 and V is TRBV19, with 8 positions matching TRBD2. There are 13 residues in the CDR3. Per the germline V gene, CDR1 is LNHDA and CDR2 is SQIVND (reference sequence). Losses at the gene ends were 6 bases for V and 6 bases for J; bases not matched to a gene: 4. CDR3 amino acids: CASRREGPNEQFF. The CDR3 nucleotides are TGTGCCAGTAGACGGGAGGGCCCCAATGAGCAGTTCTTC.

The sample holds a few counts of this clone. The chain uses TRBV7-2 and TRBJ1-1, with 7 bases lining up with TRBD1. The V segment lost 5 bases and the J segment 0 bases; nucleotides outside the gene matches: 9. The CDR3 contains 16 residues. Germline CDR1 is SGHTA and CDR2 is FQGNSA. This CDR3 reads CASSRGSGQLNTEAFF. The CDR3 nucleotides read TGTGCCAGCAGCCGGGGGTCGGGACAGCTGAACACTGAAGCTTTCTTT.

The chain uses TRBV3-1 (or the pseudogene TRBV3-2) and TRBJ2-3; 11 nucleotides agree with TRBD2. The CDR3 is made up of 19 amino acids. The J segment lost 0 bases and the V segment lost 4 bases, leaving 12 bases of the junction unmatched. Germline V gene sequence: CDR1 LGHDT, CDR2 YNNKEL (reference sequence). The CDR3 region has the DNA TGTGCCAGCAGCCGGACTAGCGGGCACCGAACCTCTAGCACAGATACGCAGTATTTT. As protein: CASSRTSGHRTSSTDTQYF.

The chain is built from TRBV9 and TRBJ1-3, with D perhaps matching TRBD1 (5 bases). From germline, CDR1 is SGDLS and CDR2 YYNGEE. Trimming took 0 bases from V and 0 from J, leaving 22 bases between them. The CDR3 runs 20 residues. The CDR3 bases are TGTGCCAGCAGCGTAGACCGGGGGGGAACAGGCCTATTCTCTGGAAACACCATATATTTT. It translates to CASSVDRGGTGLFSGNTIYF.

This chain connects TRBV19 to TRBJ2-1, with 14 bases aligning to TRBD2. With 4 bases clipped from V and 3 bases from J, the junction kept 11 bases outside the gene matches. This CDR3 comprises 19 residues. Germline CDR1 LNHDA, CDR2 SQIVND (reference sequence). The CDR3 DNA reads TGTGCCAGTAGTAGGGGACTAGCGGGAGCGGGCGAGCACTACAATGAGCAGTTCTTC. It translates to CASSRGLAGAGEHYNEQFF.

The chain has TRBV7-8 and TRBJ1-2; a possible D gene is TRBD1 (5 bases). The CDR3 is 14 amino acids. Looked up from germline, CDR1 is SGHVS and CDR2 is FQNEAQ. V dropped 4 bases and J dropped 4 bases, with 13 bases sitting between them. CDR3 coding DNA: TGTGCCAGCAGCTCTCAGGGTGCGTTCTATGGCTACACCTTC. This codes for CASSSQGAFYGYTF.

As concerns this clone: The DNA is left out, because the CDR3 cannot be placed on it with certainty; the CDR3 is given as TCRdb lists it. The J gene is TRBJ1-1, the V gene TRBV5-4. From its first to its last residue, the CDR3 has 13 amino acids. Germline values: CDR1 SGHNT, CDR2 YYREEE (reference sequence). CDR3: CASSFGAGAEAFF.

V is TRBV5-4 and J is TRBJ2-2; perhaps TRBD2 as D (7 bases). Trimming pared 3 bases from V and 0 bases from J, leaving 12 bases between. This CDR3 spans 16 amino acids. From germline, CDR1 is SGHNT and CDR2 YYREEE (reference sequence). The CDR3 sequence: CASSSWGGANTGELFF. DNA for the CDR3: TGTGCCAGCAGCTCTTGGGGGGGCGCGAACACCGGGGAGCTGTTTTTT.

The J gene is TRBJ2-7, the V gene TRBV6-5; weak D call: TRBD2 (6 bases). The CDR3 extends over 12 amino acids. The V gene's germline CDR1 is MNHEY and CDR2 SVGAGI. Trimming removed 7 bases from V and 5 bases from J, with 12 bases in between. The CDR3 region is CASTLTSDEQYF. CDR3 nucleotide sequence: TGTGCCAGCACACTGACTAGTGACGAGCAGTACTTC.

This chain joins TRBV21-1 and TRBJ2-4; the listed D gene, TRBD1, was not tested against the DNA. TRBV21-1 is marked as a pseudogene. CDR3 size: 20 residues. CDR3: CASSPPSSSRDTLAKNIQYF. Here the CDR3 DNA reads TGTGCCAGCAGCCCCCCGTCGAGCAGCCGGGACACCTTAGCCAAAAACATTCAGTACTTC.

The rearrangement links TRBV18 to TRBJ2-2; D is undetermined. Deletions cut 3 bases from V and 0 bases from J, with 8 bases between. Germline CDR1 is KGHSH and CDR2 is LQKENI. The CDR3 is 15 amino acids. The CDR3 here is CASSPYRANTGELFF. For the CDR3, the DNA is TGTGCCAGCTCACCGTACCGAGCGAACACCGGGGAGCTGTTTTTT.

The chain combines TRBV10-1 with TRBJ2-2, with D perhaps TRBD2 (6 bases). Germline CDR1 reads WNHNN; CDR2 reads SYGVQD (reference sequence). CDR3 size: 14 residues. Trimming shortened V by 2 bases and J by 4 bases, and 8 bases separated the two germline ends. Here the CDR3 reads CASSEAGITGELFF. CDR3 in DNA: TGCGCCAGCAGTGAGGCGGGGATCACCGGGGAGCTGTTTTTT.